The entry below describes one T cell receptor beta chain. The sample belongs to a study of OX40 agonist ivuxolimab in advanced cancers. Study at large: All patients had ivuxolimab intravenously every 2 weeks at 0.01 to 10 mg/kg. Partial responses were recorded for three patients, including one with hepatocellular carcinoma and two with cutaneous melanoma.

The V end lost 2 bases, the J end lost 1 base, and 11 bases lay between the germline ends. This CDR3 spans 15 amino acids. The germline gives CDR1 SGHVS, CDR2 FNYEAQ. Assay: immunoSEQ multiplex PCR; the TCRdb copy retains only in-frame clones and omits some. The data contain some 23,000 clones, approximately 90% of them singletons. J is TRBJ2-5 and V is TRBV7-6, with D possibly being TRBD1 (6 bases). Sequencing used CD4+ or CD8+ T cells sorted from blood, obtained in a trial of the OX40 agonist ivuxolimab. The sequence was collected from an adult with an advanced solid tumor such as melanoma, head and neck, liver or kidney cancer. CDR3 sequence reads: CASSLITGPQETQYF. The CDR3 coding sequence is TGTGCCAGCAGCTTAATTACAGGGCCCCAAGAGACCCAGTACTTC.